This entry lists 22 T cell receptor beta chains sequenced from one sample in a study of blood T cell repertoires in COVID-19. Profiling relied on immunoSEQ multiplex PCR, and the TCRdb table lists in-frame clones only, not all of them. The profile shows some 56,000 clones, about four fifths of them singletons. Sequencing was performed on peripheral blood. These receptors all stem from an elderly man with COVID-19, enrolled during active disease.

This rearrangement joins TRBV10-2 to TRBJ1-5; D is ambiguous. The V end was cut by 0 bases, the J end by 8 bases, with 14 bases between. The CDR3 sequence is 15 residues long. Germline CDR1 and CDR2: WSHSY and SAAADI. CDR3 nucleotides: TGCGCCAGCAGTGAGTCGGCGGCCCCTGTTGAGCCCCAGCATTTT. Protein product: CASSESAAPVEPQHF.

J is TRBJ1-1 and V is TRBV7-6, with D possibly matching TRBD1 (6 bases). CDR1 is SGHVS and CDR2 is FNYEAQ in the germline V gene. The CDR3 is 14 residues long. Trimming pared 5 bases from V and 1 base from J, leaving 11 bases between. CDR3 in DNA: TGTGCCAGCAGCCCGCAGGGGTGGAACACTGAAGCTTTCTTT. Its translation is CASSPQGWNTEAFF.

This chain connects TRBV4-3 to TRBJ1-1, with 9 bases lining up with TRBD1. Germline CDR1 reads LGHNA; CDR2 reads YSLEER. This CDR3 contains 18 residues. V lost 2 bases, J lost 4 bases, and 14 bases stayed unmatched. The CDR3 spells CASSQKTGGRTLVTEAFF. CDR3 nucleotide sequence: TGCGCCAGCAGCCAAAAAACAGGGGGCAGGACTTTGGTCACTGAAGCTTTCTTT.

The chain employs TRBV15 and TRBJ1-1; D is uncertain. Germline CDR1 reads LNHNV; CDR2 reads YYDKDF (reference sequence). V was pared by 0 bases and J by 1 base, with 9 bases between. CDR3 length: 15 residues. This CDR3 is CATSRERLSNTEAFF. CDR3 sequence (DNA): TGTGCCACCAGCAGAGAGAGGCTGTCGAACACTGAAGCTTTCTTT.

The chain uses TRBV7-2 and TRBJ1-5; the D is unclear. Germline V lookup: CDR1 SGHTA, CDR2 FQGNSA. V was cut by 1 base and J by 1 base, with 5 bases left in between. The CDR3 is 14 amino acids. The CDR3 sequence: CASSLGQSNQPQHF. CDR3 nucleotide sequence: TGTGCCAGCAGCTTAGGGCAGAGCAATCAGCCCCAGCATTTT.

The chain uses TRBV5-1 and TRBJ2-1; weak D call: TRBD2 (5 bases). V was shortened by 4 bases and J by 0 bases, with 11 bases between the two germline ends. CDR1 is SGHRS, CDR2 YFSETQ, per germline. This CDR3 contains 15 residues. This chain's CDR3 is CASSGREISYNEQFF. CDR3 nucleotides: TGCGCCAGCAGCGGAAGGGAGATCTCCTACAATGAGCAGTTCTTC.

This chain links TRBV7-2 with TRBJ1-5, with 7 bases aligning to TRBD1. V lost 5 bases, J lost 4 bases, and 11 bases stayed unmatched. This CDR3 has 16 amino acids. Germline V CDR1 and CDR2: SGHTA, FQGNSA. The CDR3 nucleotides are TGTGCCAGCAGCGCCATATCTGGACAGGTTAATCAGCCCCAGCATTTT. Amino acids: CASSAISGQVNQPQHF.

The chain couples TRBV12-3 or TRBV12-4 to TRBJ1-3; D may be TRBD1 (5 bases). There are 13 residues in the CDR3. Trimming removed 2 bases from V and 4 bases from J, with 6 bases in between. The CDR3 spells CASSLQGGNTIYF. CDR3 in DNA: TGTGCCAGCAGTTTACAGGGAGGAAACACCATATATTTT.

V is TRBV10-3 and J is TRBJ1-1; D gene uncertain. This CDR3 is 13 amino acids long. V shed 3 bases and J shed 1 base, with 6 bases lying between them. Per the germline V gene, CDR1 is ENHRY and CDR2 is SYGVKD. Here the CDR3 reads CAISDSGNTEAFF. CDR3 nucleotide sequence: TGTGCCATCAGTGATTCCGGGAACACTGAAGCTTTCTTT.

The chain links TRBV30 to TRBJ1-2, with D perhaps matching TRBD1 (5 bases). Germline V CDR1 and CDR2: GTSNPN, SVGIG (reference sequence). V was pared by 4 bases and J by 8 bases, with 17 bases between. CDR3 size: 13 residues. The CDR3 here is CAWMREDRGGYTF. The CDR3 DNA reads TGTGCCTGGATGAGAGAGGATCGGGGGGGCTACACCTTC.

This clone was recorded a few times. The V gene is TRBV19, the J gene TRBJ2-7, with D possibly TRBD1 on 6 matching bases. CDR1 is LNHDA and CDR2 is SQIVND in the germline V gene (reference sequence). This CDR3 spans 14 amino acids. Deletions cut 3 bases from V and 7 bases from J, with 16 bases between. The CDR3 spells CASSMGAGPWEQYF. The CDR3 DNA reads as TGTGCCAGTAGTATGGGGGCAGGGCCCTGGGAGCAGTACTTC.

The rearrangement joins TRBV5-1 to TRBJ1-1; D not resolved. V was cut by 1 base and J by 8 bases, with 12 bases left in between. The length of the CDR3 is 13 residues. Germline CDR1 reads SGHRS; CDR2 reads YFSETQ. CDR3 sequence (DNA): TGCGCCAGCAGCTTGCTCGGGTACTCCGAAGCTTTCTTT. Translation: CASSLLGYSEAFF.

The chain couples TRBV28 to TRBJ1-2, with D tentatively TRBD1 (5 bases). CDR3 length equals 16 residues. Per germline, CDR1 MDHEN and CDR2 SYDVKM. Trimming shortened V by 5 bases and J by 0 bases, and 16 bases separated the two germline ends. Written as DNA, the CDR3 is TGTGCCAGCAGTCCTACTGGGGGGAGCCCTAACTATGGCTACACCTTC. This sequence encodes CASSPTGGSPNYGYTF.

The genes are TRBV7-3 and TRBJ2-3; TRBD2 matches 13 bases. The J segment lost 4 bases and the V segment lost 5 bases, leaving 6 bases of the junction unmatched. The CDR3 spans 16 residues. Germline V lookup: CDR1 SGHTA, CDR2 FQGTGA. The CDR3 spells CASSTWTSGGPDTQYF. The DNA for the CDR3 is TGTGCCAGCAGCACCTGGACTAGCGGGGGTCCAGATACGCAGTATTTT.

The gene calls are TRBV27 and TRBJ2-3; TRBD1 is a possible D gene (5 bases). Germline V CDR1 and CDR2: MNHEY, SMNVEV (reference sequence). Between the trimmed V and J ends, which lost 6 bases and 1 base, there was a span of 11 bases. The CDR3 has 14 amino acids. CDR3 nucleotides: TGTGCCAGCAGGGGGCCAAGGGGCACAGATACGCAGTATTTT. It is translated as CASRGPRGTDTQYF.

The rearrangement uses TRBV2 and TRBJ1-1, with D possibly being TRBD1 (5 bases). Germline V lookup: CDR1 SNHLY, CDR2 FYNNEI. Deletions cut 7 bases from V and 5 bases from J, with 14 bases between. This CDR3 has 13 amino acids. The CDR3 DNA reads TGTGCCAGCACGGGCGGCGGGGGGACTGAAGCTTTCTTT. This translates into CASTGGGGTEAFF.

The chain links TRBV11-3 to TRBJ2-5; 7 bases agree with TRBD1. Germline V gene sequence: CDR1 SGHNT, CDR2 YENEEA. The CDR3 is 14 amino acids. The junction had 7 bases not matched to a gene; V was cut back by 4 bases and J by 5 bases. In DNA form, the CDR3 reads TGTGCCAGCAGCTCCTCTCGACAGGGCGAGACCCAGTACTTC. It yields the protein CASSSSRQGETQYF.

This chain links TRBV14 with TRBJ1-1; 10 bases match TRBD1. Trimming at V came to 4 bases and at J to 10 bases, leaving 6 bases not matched to a gene. The CDR3 is made up of 13 amino acids. CDR1 is SGHDN and CDR2 is FVKESK in the germline V gene. CDR3 DNA sequence: TGTGCCAGCAGCCTAGACAGGGGGCGCGGAGCTTTCTTT. Translated: CASSLDRGRGAFF.

In this sample, this clone turned up a few times. The chain employs TRBV5-4 and TRBJ1-6; 9 nucleotides match TRBD1. Per germline, CDR1 SGHNT and CDR2 YYREEE (reference sequence). V dropped 0 bases and J dropped 1; count of bases not matched to a gene: 2. This CDR3 spans 17 amino acids. The CDR3: CASSLGGQGSYNSPLHF. Here the CDR3 DNA reads TGTGCCAGCAGCTTGGGGGGACAGGGTTCCTATAATTCACCCCTCCACTTT.

The V gene is TRBV7-6, the J gene TRBJ2-1; possibly TRBD2 for D (7 bases). V lost 5 bases to trimming and J lost 5 bases, with 16 bases between them. The germline V gene has CDR1 SGHVS and CDR2 FNYEAQ. The CDR3 length is 15 residues. CDR3 nucleotides: TGTGCCAGCAGCGAGGGGGGGAGGAGGAACAATGAGCAGTTCTTC. It translates to CASSEGGRRNNEQFF.

About this clone itself: Other DNA sequences in this sample translate to the same CDR3. J is TRBJ2-7 and V is TRBV5-1; 7 nucleotides agree with TRBD1. The CDR3 has 14 amino acids. Looked up from germline, CDR1 is SGHRS and CDR2 is YFSETQ. The CDR3 DNA follows: TGCGCCAGCAGCTTGGGGGGACAGACCTATGAGCAGTACGTC. It is translated as CASSLGGQTYEQYV.

This clone was detected only once. The J gene is TRBJ2-1, the V gene TRBV5-1; 10 bases match TRBD1. Germline assignment: CDR1 SGHRS and CDR2 YFSETQ. The CDR3 is 15 amino acids. J was trimmed by 2 bases and V by 4 bases; bases with no gene match: 3. The CDR3 protein is CASSPGQGAYNEQFF. In DNA form, the CDR3 reads TGCGCCAGCAGCCCTGGACAGGGGGCCTACAATGAGCAGTTCTTC.